This TCR beta chain comes out of a study of technical replicates of blood from a few donors. This CDR3 contains 13 residues. Germline V gives CDR1 SQVTM, CDR2 ANQGSEA. V lost 6 bases to trimming and J lost 0 bases; unmatched junction nucleotides: 4. Sequenced by immunoSEQ multiplex PCR; TCRdb stores in-frame clones only, minus some. The table has 65,000 to 80,000 clones, roughly 98% seen once; the top ten hold approximately 0.21%. The chain links TRBV29-1 to TRBJ1-1, with 7 bases fitting TRBD1. This TCR derives from a human donor in good health. The sequenced material came from T cells isolated from PBMCs. The CDR3 coding sequence is TGCAGCGTACTACAGGGGTTGAACACTGAAGCTTTCTTT. It encodes CSVLQGLNTEAFF.